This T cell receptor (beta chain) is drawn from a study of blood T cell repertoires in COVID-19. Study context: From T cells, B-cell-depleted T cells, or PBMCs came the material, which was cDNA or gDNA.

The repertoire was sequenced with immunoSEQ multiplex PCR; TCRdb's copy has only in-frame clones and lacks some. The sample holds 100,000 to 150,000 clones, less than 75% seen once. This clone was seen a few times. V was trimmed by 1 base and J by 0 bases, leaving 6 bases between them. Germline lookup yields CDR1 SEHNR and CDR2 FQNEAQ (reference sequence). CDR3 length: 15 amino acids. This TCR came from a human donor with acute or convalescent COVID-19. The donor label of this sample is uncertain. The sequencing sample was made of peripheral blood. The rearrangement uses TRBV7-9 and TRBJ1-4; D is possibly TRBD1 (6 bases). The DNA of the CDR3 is TGTGCCAGCAGCTTAGGACAGGCAACTAATGAAAAACTGTTTTTT. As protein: CASSLGQATNEKLFF.